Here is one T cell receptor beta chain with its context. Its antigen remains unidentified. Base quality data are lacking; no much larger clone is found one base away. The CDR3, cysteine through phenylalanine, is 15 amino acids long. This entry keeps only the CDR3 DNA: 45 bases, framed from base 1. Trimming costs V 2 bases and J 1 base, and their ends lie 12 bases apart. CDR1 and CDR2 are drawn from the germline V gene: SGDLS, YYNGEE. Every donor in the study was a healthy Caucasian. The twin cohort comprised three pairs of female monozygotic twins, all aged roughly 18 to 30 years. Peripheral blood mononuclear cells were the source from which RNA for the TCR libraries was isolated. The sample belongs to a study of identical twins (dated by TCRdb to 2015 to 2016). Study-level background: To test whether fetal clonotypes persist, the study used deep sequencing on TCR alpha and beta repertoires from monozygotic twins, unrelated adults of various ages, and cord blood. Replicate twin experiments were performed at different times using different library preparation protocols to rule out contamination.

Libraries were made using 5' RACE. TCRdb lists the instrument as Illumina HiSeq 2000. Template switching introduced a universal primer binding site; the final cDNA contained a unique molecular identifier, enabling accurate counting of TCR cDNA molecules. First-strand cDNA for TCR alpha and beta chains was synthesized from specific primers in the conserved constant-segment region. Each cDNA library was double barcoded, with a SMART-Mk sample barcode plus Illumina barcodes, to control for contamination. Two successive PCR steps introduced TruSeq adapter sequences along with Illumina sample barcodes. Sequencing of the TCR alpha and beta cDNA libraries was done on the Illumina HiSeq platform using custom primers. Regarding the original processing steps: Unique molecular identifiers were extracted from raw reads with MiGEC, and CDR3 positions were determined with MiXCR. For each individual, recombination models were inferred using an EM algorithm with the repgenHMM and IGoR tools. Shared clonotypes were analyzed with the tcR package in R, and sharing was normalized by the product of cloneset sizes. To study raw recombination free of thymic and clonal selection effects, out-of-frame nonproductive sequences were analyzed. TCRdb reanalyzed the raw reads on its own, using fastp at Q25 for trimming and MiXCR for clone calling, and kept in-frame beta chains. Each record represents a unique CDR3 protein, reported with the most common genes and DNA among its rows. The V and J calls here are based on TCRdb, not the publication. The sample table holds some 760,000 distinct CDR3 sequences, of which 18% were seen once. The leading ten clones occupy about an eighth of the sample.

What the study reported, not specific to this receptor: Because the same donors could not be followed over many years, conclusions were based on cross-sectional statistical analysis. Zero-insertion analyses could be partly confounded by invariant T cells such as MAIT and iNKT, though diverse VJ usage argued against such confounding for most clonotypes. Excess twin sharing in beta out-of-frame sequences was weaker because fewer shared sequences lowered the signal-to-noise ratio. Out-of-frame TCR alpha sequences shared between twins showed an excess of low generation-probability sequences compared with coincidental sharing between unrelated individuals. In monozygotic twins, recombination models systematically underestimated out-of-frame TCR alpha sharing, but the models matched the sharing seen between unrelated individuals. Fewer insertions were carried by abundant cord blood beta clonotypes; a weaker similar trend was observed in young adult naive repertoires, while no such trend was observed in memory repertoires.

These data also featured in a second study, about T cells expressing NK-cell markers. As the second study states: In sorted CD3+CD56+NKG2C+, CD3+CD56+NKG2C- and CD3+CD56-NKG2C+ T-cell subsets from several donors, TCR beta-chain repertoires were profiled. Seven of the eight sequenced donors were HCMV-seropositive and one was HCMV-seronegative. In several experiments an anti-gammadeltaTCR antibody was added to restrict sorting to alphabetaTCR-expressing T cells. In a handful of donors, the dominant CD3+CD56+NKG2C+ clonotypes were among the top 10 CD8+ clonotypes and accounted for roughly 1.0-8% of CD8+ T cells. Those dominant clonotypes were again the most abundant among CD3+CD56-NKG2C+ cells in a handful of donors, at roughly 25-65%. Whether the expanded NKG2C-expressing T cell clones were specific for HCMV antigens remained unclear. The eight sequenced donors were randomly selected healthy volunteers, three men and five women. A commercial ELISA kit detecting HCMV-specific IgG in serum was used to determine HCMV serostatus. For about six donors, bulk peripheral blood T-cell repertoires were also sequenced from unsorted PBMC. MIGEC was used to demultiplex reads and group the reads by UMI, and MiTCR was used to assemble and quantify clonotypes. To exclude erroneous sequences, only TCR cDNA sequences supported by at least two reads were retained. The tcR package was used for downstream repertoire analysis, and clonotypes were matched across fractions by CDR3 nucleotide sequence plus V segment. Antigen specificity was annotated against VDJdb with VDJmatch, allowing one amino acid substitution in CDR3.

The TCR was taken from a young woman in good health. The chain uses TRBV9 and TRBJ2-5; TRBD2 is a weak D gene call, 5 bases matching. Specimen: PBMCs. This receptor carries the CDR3 CASSVDGNIQETQYF. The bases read TGTGCCAGCAGCGTTGACGGGAACATCCAAGAGACCCAGTACTTC.